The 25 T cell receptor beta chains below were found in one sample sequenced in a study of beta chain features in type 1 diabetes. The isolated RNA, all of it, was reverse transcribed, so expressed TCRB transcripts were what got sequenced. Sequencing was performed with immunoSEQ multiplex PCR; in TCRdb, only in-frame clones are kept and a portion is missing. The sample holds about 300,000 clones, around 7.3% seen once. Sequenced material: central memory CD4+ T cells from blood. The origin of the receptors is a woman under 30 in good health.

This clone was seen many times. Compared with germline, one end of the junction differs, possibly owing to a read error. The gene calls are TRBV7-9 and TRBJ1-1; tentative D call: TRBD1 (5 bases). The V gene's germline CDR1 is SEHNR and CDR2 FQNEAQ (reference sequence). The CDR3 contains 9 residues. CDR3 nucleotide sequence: TGTGCCAGCAGCCCCGCGGGGCCCTTT. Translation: CASSPAGPF. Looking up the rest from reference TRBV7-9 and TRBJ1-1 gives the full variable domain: DTGVSQNPRHKITKRGQNVTFRCDPISEHNRLYWYRQTLGQGPEFLTYFQNEAQLEKSRLLSDRFSAERPKGSFSTLEIQRTEQGDSAMYLCASSPAGPFGQGTRLTVV.

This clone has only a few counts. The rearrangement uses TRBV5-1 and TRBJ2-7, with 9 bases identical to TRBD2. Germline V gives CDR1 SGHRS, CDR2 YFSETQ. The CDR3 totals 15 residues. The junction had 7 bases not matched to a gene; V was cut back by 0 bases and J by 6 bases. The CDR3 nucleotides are TGCGCCAGCAGCTTGGTGACTAGCGGATTGGCCGAGCAGTACTTC. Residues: CASSLVTSGLAEQYF.

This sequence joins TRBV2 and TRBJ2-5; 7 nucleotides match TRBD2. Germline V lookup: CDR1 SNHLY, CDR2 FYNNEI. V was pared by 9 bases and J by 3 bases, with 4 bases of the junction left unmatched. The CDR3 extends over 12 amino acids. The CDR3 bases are TGTGCCAGAAGAGCGGGGAAAGAGACCCAGTACTTC. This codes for CARRAGKETQYF.

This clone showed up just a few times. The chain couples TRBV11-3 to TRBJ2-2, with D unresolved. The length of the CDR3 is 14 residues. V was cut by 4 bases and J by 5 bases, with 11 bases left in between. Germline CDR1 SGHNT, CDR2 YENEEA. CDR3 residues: CASSSGLMTGELFF. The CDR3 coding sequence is TGTGCCAGCAGCTCGGGCCTCATGACCGGGGAGCTGTTTTTT.

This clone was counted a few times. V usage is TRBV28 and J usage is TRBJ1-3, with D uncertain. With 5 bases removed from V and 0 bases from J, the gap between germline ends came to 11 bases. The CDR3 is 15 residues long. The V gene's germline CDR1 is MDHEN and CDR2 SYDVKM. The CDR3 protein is CASSTQKISGNTIYF. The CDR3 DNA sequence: TGTGCCAGCAGTACTCAAAAGATCTCTGGAAACACCATATATTTT.

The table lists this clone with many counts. This chain's CDR3 is CASSIGWTGARAQPQHF. In DNA form, the CDR3 reads TGTGCCAGTAGTATCGGATGGACCGGGGCGAGAGCTCAGCCCCAGCATTTT. The chain employs TRBV19 and TRBJ1-5; tentative D call: TRBD1 (5 bases). V shed 3 bases and J shed 6 bases, with 21 bases lying between them. The CDR3 loop spans 17 amino acids. Germline V CDR1 and CDR2: LNHDA, SQIVND (reference sequence).

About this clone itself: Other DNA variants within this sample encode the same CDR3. Here the CDR3 DNA reads TGTGCCAGCAGCACTAGAGCAGATACGCAGTATTTT. This sequence encodes CASSTRADTQYF. V is TRBV7-9 and J is TRBJ2-3, with a tentative D call TRBD2 (5 bases). This CDR3 region has 12 residues. V dropped 5 bases and J dropped 4 bases, with 7 bases sitting between them. Germline CDR1 is SEHNR and CDR2 is FQNEAQ (reference sequence).

CDR3 protein: CAIRDRGHNEQFF. CDR3 DNA: TGTGCCATACGGGACAGGGGCCACAATGAGCAGTTCTTC. The chain uses TRBV19 and TRBJ2-1; TRBD1 matches 10 bases. Germline V gene lookup returns CDR1 LNHDA and CDR2 SQIVND (reference sequence). CDR3 length: 13 residues. The V segment lost 10 bases and the J segment 5 bases; nucleotides outside the gene matches: 5.

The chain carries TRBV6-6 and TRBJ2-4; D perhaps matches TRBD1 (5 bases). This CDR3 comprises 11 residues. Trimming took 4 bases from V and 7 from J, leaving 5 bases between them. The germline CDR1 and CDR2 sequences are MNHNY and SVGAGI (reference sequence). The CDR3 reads CASSWGNIQYF. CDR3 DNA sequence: TGTGCCAGCAGTTGGGGCAACATTCAGTACTTC.

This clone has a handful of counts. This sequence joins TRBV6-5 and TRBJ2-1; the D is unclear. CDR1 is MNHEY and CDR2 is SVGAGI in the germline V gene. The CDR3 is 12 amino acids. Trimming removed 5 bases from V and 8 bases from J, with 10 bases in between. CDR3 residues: CASSAQVDEQFF. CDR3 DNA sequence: TGTGCCAGCAGTGCCCAGGTAGATGAGCAGTTCTTC.

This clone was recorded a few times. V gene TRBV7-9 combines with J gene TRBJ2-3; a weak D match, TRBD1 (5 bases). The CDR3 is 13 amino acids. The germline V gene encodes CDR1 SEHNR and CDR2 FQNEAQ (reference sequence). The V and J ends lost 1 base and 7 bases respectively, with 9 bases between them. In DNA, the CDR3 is TGTGCCAGCAGCTTAGGGACATTAAATACGCAGTATTTT. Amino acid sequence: CASSLGTLNTQYF.

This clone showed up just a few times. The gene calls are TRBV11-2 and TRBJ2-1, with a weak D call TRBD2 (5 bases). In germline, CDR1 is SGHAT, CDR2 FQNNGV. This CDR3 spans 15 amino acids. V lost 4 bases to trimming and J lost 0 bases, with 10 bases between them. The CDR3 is CASSSTGNSYNEQFF. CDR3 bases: TGTGCCAGCAGCTCCACCGGGAACTCCTACAATGAGCAGTTCTTC.

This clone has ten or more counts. CDR3 coding DNA: TGTGCCAGCAGCGCAGGGGGCTCCTACAATGAGCAGTTCTTC. It is translated as CASSAGGSYNEQFF. The gene calls are TRBV9 and TRBJ2-1, with 7 bases identical to TRBD1. V dropped 3 bases and J dropped 0; count of bases not matched to a gene: 0. The length of the CDR3 is 14 residues. The germline V gene encodes CDR1 SGDLS and CDR2 YYNGEE.

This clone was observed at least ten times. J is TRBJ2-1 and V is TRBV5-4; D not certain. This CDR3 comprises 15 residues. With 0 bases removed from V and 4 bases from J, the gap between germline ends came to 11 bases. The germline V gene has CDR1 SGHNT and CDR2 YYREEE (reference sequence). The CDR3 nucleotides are TGTGCCAGCAGCTTGGCGAGAGTACTGTACAATGAGCAGTTCTTC. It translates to CASSLARVLYNEQFF.

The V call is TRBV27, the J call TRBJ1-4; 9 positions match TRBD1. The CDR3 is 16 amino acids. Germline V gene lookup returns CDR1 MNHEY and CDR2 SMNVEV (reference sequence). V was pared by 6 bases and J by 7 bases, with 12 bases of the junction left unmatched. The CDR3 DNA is TGTGCCAGCAGGAAATCCGGGACAGGGAATCGTGAAAAACTGTTTTTT. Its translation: CASRKSGTGNREKLFF.

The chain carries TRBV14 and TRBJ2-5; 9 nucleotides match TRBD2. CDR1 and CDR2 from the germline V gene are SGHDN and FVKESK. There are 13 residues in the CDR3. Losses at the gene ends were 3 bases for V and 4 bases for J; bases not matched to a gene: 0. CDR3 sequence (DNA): TGTGCCAGCAGCCAGGGACTAGCAGAGACCCAGTACTTC. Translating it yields CASSQGLAETQYF.

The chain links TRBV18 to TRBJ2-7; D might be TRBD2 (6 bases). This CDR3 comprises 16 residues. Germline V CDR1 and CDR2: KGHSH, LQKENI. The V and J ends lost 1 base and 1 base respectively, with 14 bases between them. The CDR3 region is CASSPRGEELSYEQYF. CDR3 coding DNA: TGTGCCAGCTCACCACGGGGGGAAGAACTATCCTACGAGCAGTACTTC.

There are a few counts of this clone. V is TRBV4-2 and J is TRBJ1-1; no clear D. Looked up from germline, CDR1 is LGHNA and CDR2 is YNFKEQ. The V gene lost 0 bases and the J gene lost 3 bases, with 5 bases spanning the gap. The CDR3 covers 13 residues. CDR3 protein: CASSQDGYTEAFF. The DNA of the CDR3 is TGTGCCAGCAGCCAAGATGGGTACACTGAAGCTTTCTTT.

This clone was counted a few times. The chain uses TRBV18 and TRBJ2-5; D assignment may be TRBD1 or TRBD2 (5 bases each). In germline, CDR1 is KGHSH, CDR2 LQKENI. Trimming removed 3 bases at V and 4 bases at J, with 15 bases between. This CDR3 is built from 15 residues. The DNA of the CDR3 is TGTGCCAGCTCACCCTTCGAGGGGTCGGTAGAGACCCAGTACTTC. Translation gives CASSPFEGSVETQYF.

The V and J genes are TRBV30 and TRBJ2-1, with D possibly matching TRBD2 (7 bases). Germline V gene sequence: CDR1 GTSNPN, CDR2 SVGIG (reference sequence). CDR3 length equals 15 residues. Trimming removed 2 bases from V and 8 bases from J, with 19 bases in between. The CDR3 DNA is TGTGCCTGGAGTAGAGGGGGGGCGGGGCCTGATGAGCAGTTCTTC. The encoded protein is CAWSRGGAGPDEQFF.

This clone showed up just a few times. CDR3 bases: TGTGCCATCAGTGACGTCGGCGGAACCCAAGAGACCCAGTACTTC. It specifies CAISDVGGTQETQYF. The chain has TRBV10-3 and TRBJ2-5; no firm D call. The V gene lost 3 bases and the J gene lost 1 base, with 12 bases spanning the gap. This CDR3 has 15 residues. Germline V gene sequence: CDR1 ENHRY, CDR2 SYGVKD.

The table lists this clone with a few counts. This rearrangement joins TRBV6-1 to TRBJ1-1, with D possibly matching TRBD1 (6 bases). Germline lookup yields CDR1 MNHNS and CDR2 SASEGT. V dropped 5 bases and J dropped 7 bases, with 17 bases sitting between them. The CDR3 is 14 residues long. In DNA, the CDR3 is TGTGCCAGCAGTCCTTTTTCGGACAGCAGTGAAGCTTTCTTT. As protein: CASSPFSDSSEAFF.

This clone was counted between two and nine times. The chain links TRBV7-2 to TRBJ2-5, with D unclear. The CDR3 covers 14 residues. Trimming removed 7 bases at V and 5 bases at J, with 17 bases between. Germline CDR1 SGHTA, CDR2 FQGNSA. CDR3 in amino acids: CASTQSFLEETQYF. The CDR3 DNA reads TGTGCCAGCACCCAATCGTTCTTGGAGGAGACCCAGTACTTC.

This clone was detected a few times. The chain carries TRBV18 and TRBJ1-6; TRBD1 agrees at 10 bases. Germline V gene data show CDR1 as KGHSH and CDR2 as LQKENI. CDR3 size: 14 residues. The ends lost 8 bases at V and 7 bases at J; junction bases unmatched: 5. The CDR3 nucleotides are TGTGCCAGCACAGGACAGGGGGGAAATTCACCCCTCCACTTT. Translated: CASTGQGGNSPLHF.

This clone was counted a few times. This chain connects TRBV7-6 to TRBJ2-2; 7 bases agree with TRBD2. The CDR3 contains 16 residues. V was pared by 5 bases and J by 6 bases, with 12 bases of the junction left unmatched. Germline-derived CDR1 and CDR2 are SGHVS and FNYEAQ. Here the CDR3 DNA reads TGTGCCAGCAGCCAGTTCGGGGGAGGGCCACCCGGGGAGCTGTTTTTT. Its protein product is CASSQFGGGPPGELFF.